What follows describes a single T cell receptor beta chain. Its antigen is as yet unknown. The sample comes from a study of OX40 agonist ivuxolimab in advanced cancers. Study-level points and caveats: Among T cells, CD8+ cells averaged more expanded clones than CD4+ cells.

This CDR3 is 15 amino acids long. The germline V and J ends were trimmed by 7 bases and 2 bases, with 18 bases remaining between them. From germline, CDR1 is SNHLY and CDR2 FYNNEI. Baseline, cycle 4 day 1, and cycle 7 day 1 were the blood sampling points. Sequenced by immunoSEQ multiplex PCR; TCRdb stores in-frame clones only, minus some. The profile shows 40,000 to 50,000 clones, around 91% of them singletons. The chain links TRBV2 to TRBJ2-7; D is perhaps TRBD1 (6 bases). The sequence came from an adult with an advanced solid tumor such as melanoma, head and neck, liver or kidney cancer. The sample was CD4+ or CD8+ T cells sorted from blood, taken in a trial of the OX40 agonist ivuxolimab. CDR3 residues: CASTETDRQTYEQYF. The CDR3 DNA reads as TGTGCCAGCACCGAGACGGACAGACAAACCTACGAGCAGTACTTC.